These 20 T cell receptor beta chains came from one sample sequenced in a study of shared clonotypes between healthy human individuals. The table came from immunoSEQ multiplex PCR; TCRdb's copy has only in-frame clones and leaves some out. There are about 2 million clones in the sample; approximately 95% occur only once, and 0.9% to 1.4% lies in the top ten. CD8 cells classed as naive were CD45RO-negative and positively selected for CCR7, excluding terminally differentiated effector memory CD45RA+ cells. The sample consisted of naive CD8+ T cells sorted from blood. The receptors derive from a man between 18 and 29 years old in good health.

The chain recombines TRBV2 with TRBJ1-5, with D maybe TRBD1 (5 bases). The CDR3 spans 13 residues. Trimming stripped 7 bases from V and 6 bases from J, with 13 bases between. CDR1 and CDR2 (germline): SNHLY, FYNNEI. CDR3 amino acids: CASKDVGAQPQHF. The CDR3 DNA is TGTGCCAGCAAGGATGTAGGGGCTCAGCCCCAGCATTTT.

The chain carries TRBV5-6 and TRBJ2-1; no clear D. Germline V gene data show CDR1 as SGHDT and CDR2 as YYEEEE. Trimming removed 1 base from V and 0 bases from J, with 11 bases in between. The CDR3 has 16 residues. CDR3 nucleotide sequence: TGTGCCAGCAGCTTGATGGATCTGAGCTCCTACAATGAGCAGTTCTTC. Its translation is CASSLMDLSSYNEQFF. Variable domain in full (rest from reference TRBV5-6 and TRBJ2-1): DAGVTQSPTHLIKTRGQQVTLRCSPKSGHDTVSWYQQALGQGPQFIFQYYEEEERQRGNFPDRFSGHQFPNYSSELNVNALLLGDSALYLCASSLMDLSSYNEQFFGPGTRLTVL.

The rearrangement uses TRBV10-3 and TRBJ1-6; maybe TRBD1 (5 bases). The germline V and J ends were trimmed by 2 bases and 8 bases, with 13 bases remaining between them. The CDR3 is 15 amino acids. Germline V gene sequence: CDR1 ENHRY, CDR2 SYGVKD. The CDR3 region is CAISETPGPYSPLHF. Here the CDR3 DNA reads TGTGCCATCAGTGAGACTCCGGGACCTTATTCACCCCTCCACTTT.

CDR3 nucleotides: TGTGCCAGCTCACCAGCAGGACGGAACACTGAAGCTTTCTTT. It specifies CASSPAGRNTEAFF. V and J are TRBV18 and TRBJ1-1; no firm D call. Germline CDR1 and CDR2: KGHSH and LQKENI. The CDR3 extends over 14 amino acids. V lost 2 bases and J 1 base, leaving 8 bases between the germline ends.

About this clone itself: Other DNA variants within this sample encode the same CDR3. The CDR3 DNA reads as TGTGCCAGTAGTATGTCAGCCTCCTACGAGCAGTACTTC. This translates into CASSMSASYEQYF. The chain has TRBV19 and TRBJ2-7; D is undetermined. The germline V and J ends were trimmed by 3 bases and 0 bases, with 6 bases remaining between them. The CDR3 spans 13 residues. The germline V gene has CDR1 LNHDA and CDR2 SQIVND (reference sequence).

To note about this clone: Other nucleotide sequences from this sample produce the same CDR3. The V call is TRBV27, the J call TRBJ1-1; no reliable D call. The CDR3 length is 12 residues. Germline V gene sequence: CDR1 MNHEY, CDR2 SMNVEV (reference sequence). V gave up 3 bases and J gave up 5 bases, with 7 bases separating them. CDR3 coding DNA: TGTGCCAGCAGTTTCAGTGGGACTGAAGCTTTCTTT. It encodes CASSFSGTEAFF.

The chain couples TRBV28 to TRBJ1-5; no clear D gene. The germline gives CDR1 MDHEN, CDR2 SYDVKM. CDR3 length: 16 amino acids. V was cut by 3 bases and J by 0 bases, with 12 bases left in between. CDR3 sequence: CASSFPQPYSNQPQHF. CDR3 bases: TGTGCCAGCAGTTTCCCGCAGCCTTATAGCAATCAGCCCCAGCATTTT. The full variable domain, completed using reference TRBV28 and TRBJ1-5, is DVKVTQSSRYLVKRTGEKVFLECVQDMDHENMFWYRQDPGLGLRLIYFSYDVKMKEKGDIPEGYSVSREKKERFSLILESASTNQTSMYLCASSFPQPYSNQPQHFGDGTRLSIL.

This clone showed up just once. This chain uses TRBV10-1 with TRBJ2-3; no definite D call. The CDR3 totals 15 residues. V was clipped by 2 bases and J by 0 bases, with 9 bases between them. Germline CDR1 and CDR2: WNHNN and SYGVQD (reference sequence). CDR3 DNA sequence: TGCGCCAGCAGTGAGATGCGTGGGAGCACAGATACGCAGTATTTT. Amino acid sequence: CASSEMRGSTDTQYF.

The V and J genes are TRBV2 and TRBJ2-3, with D possibly matching TRBD1 (6 bases). The CDR3 runs 17 residues. With 3 bases removed from V and 1 base from J, the gap between germline ends came to 17 bases. CDR1 is SNHLY and CDR2 is FYNNEI in the germline V gene. The CDR3 DNA is TGTGCCAGCAGTGAGGGGCAGGGGTTAAGGCGCACAGATACGCAGTATTTT. Translated: CASSEGQGLRRTDTQYF. The full variable domain, with the rest looked up from reference TRBV2 and TRBJ2-3, is EPEVTQTPSHQVTQMGQEVILRCVPISNHLYFYWYRQILGQKVEFLVSFYNNEISEKSEIFDDQFSVERPDGSNFTLKIRSTKLEDSAMYFCASSEGQGLRRTDTQYFGPGTRLTVL.

The chain links TRBV4-2 to TRBJ1-5, with 8 bases fitting TRBD1. Germline assignment: CDR1 LGHNA and CDR2 YNFKEQ. The junction had 2 bases not matched to a gene; V was cut back by 3 bases and J by 1 base. The CDR3 totals 15 residues. The CDR3 DNA reads as TGTGCCAGCAGCCAGGACAGGGCGAGCAATCAGCCCCAGCATTTT. This gives the protein CASSQDRASNQPQHF.

The chain is built from TRBV10-3 and TRBJ2-7; D unclear. The CDR3 covers 12 residues. Germline CDR1 reads ENHRY; CDR2 reads SYGVKD. Deletions cut 9 bases from V and 2 bases from J, with 11 bases between. The CDR3 nucleotides read TGTGCCATAGGTCCGGAACCCTACGAGCAGTACTTC. Translated, it gives CAIGPEPYEQYF.

The rearrangement joins TRBV27 to TRBJ1-6; 11 nucleotides align to TRBD1. The germline V gene has CDR1 MNHEY and CDR2 SMNVEV (reference sequence). The CDR3 extends over 15 amino acids. V was pared by 3 bases and J by 8 bases, with 3 bases of the junction left unmatched. The CDR3 bases are TGTGCCAGCAGTTTCGGACAGGGGGCGCATTCACCCCTCCACTTT. It translates to CASSFGQGAHSPLHF.

The chain combines TRBV2 with TRBJ2-7; D ambiguous. The germline V gene encodes CDR1 SNHLY and CDR2 FYNNEI. V was clipped by 3 bases and J by 0 bases, with 9 bases between them. The CDR3 is made up of 14 amino acids. The CDR3 loop reads CASSDGRNSYEQYF. In DNA form, the CDR3 reads TGTGCCAGCAGTGACGGCAGAAACTCCTACGAGCAGTACTTC.

The chain couples TRBV28 to TRBJ2-3; 7 bases are shared with TRBD2. The CDR3 extends over 16 amino acids. Germline V gene sequence: CDR1 MDHEN, CDR2 SYDVKM. V shed 2 bases, J shed 0 bases, and the junction held 5 bases outside the gene matches. This CDR3 reads CASSLLADSSTDTQYF. CDR3 nucleotide sequence: TGTGCCAGCAGTTTACTAGCGGACTCTAGCACAGATACGCAGTATTTT.

The chain uses TRBV2 and TRBJ2-5; D remains unclear. The germline CDR1 and CDR2 sequences are SNHLY and FYNNEI. This CDR3 is built from 13 residues. V lost 2 bases, J lost 2 bases, and 6 bases lay in between. DNA of the CDR3: TGTGCCAGCAGTGAACCACTTCAAGAGACCCAGTACTTC. Residues: CASSEPLQETQYF.

This chain joins TRBV18 and TRBJ2-5, with unresolved D. This CDR3 contains 16 residues. Germline V CDR1 and CDR2: KGHSH, LQKENI. The V end lost 4 bases, the J end lost 4 bases, and 19 bases lay between the germline ends. The CDR3 nucleotides read TGTGCCAGCTCACAGGGTCCGGGTCAAGATAGAGAGACCCAGTACTTC. Its translation: CASSQGPGQDRETQYF.

The chain couples TRBV5-4 to TRBJ1-1, with unresolved D. This CDR3 is 13 amino acids long. V lost 2 bases and J lost 7, with 12 bases in between. CDR1 is SGHNT, CDR2 YYREEE, per germline (reference sequence). This CDR3 is CASSLSETSEAFF. The CDR3 DNA reads as TGTGCCAGCAGCTTAAGTGAGACCAGTGAAGCTTTCTTT.

This sequence joins TRBV4-3 and TRBJ1-1, with D perhaps TRBD1 (5 bases). CDR3 length equals 19 residues. Germline lookup yields CDR1 LGHNA and CDR2 YSLEER. V was shortened by 0 bases and J by 4 bases, with 24 bases between the two germline ends. CDR3 residues: CASSQDLAELGGIGTEAFF. The CDR3 DNA follows: TGCGCCAGCAGCCAAGATCTTGCGGAACTCGGGGGTATCGGCACTGAAGCTTTCTTT.

This chain connects TRBV5-8 to TRBJ2-7; no definite D call. CDR1 is SGHTS and CDR2 is YDEGEE in the germline V gene. With 3 bases removed from V and 2 bases from J, the gap between germline ends came to 6 bases. This CDR3 has 12 amino acids. The DNA of the CDR3 is TGTGCCAGCAGCTCCTCTGCCTACGAGCAGTACTTC. This sequence encodes CASSSSAYEQYF.

The rearrangement joins TRBV15 to TRBJ2-7, with D perhaps given as TRBD1 or TRBD2 (5 bases each). This CDR3 comprises 15 residues. Germline V CDR1 and CDR2: LNHNV, YYDKDF (reference sequence). Trimming stripped 5 bases from V and 2 bases from J, with 16 bases between. This CDR3 reads CATSAGPASTYEQYF. CDR3 bases: TGTGCCACCAGCGCAGGGCCAGCTAGCACCTACGAGCAGTACTTC.